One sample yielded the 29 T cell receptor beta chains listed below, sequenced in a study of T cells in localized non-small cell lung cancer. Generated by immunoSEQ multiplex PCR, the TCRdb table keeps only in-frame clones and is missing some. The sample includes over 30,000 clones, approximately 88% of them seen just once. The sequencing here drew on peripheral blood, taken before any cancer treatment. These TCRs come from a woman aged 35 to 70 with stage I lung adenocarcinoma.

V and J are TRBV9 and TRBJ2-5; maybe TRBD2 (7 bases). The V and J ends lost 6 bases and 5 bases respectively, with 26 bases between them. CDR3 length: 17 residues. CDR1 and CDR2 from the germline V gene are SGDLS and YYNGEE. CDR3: CASTNGRGADTTETQYF. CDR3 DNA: TGTGCCAGCACCAACGGTCGGGGGGCAGACACCACCGAGACCCAGTACTTC.

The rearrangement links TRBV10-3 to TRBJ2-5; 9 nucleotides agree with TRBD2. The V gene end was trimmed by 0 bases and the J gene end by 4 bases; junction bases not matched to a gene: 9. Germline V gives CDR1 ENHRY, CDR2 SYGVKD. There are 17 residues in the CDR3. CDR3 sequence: CAISESPPAGGLETQYF. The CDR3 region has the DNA TGTGCCATCAGTGAGTCCCCACCAGCGGGAGGATTAGAGACCCAGTACTTC.

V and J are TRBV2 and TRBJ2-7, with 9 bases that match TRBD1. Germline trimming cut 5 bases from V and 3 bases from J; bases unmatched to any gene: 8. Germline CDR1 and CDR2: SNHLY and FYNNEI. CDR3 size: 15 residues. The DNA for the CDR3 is TGTGCCAGCAGTTTTAGCCCGGGACAGGGCTACGAGCAGTACTTC. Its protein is CASSFSPGQGYEQYF.

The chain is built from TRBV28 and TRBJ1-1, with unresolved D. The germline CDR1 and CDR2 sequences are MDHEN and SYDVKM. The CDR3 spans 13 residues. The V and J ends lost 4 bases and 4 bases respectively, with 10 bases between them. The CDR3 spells CASSSKAPTEAFF. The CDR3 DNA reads TGTGCCAGCAGTTCGAAGGCACCCACTGAAGCTTTCTTT.

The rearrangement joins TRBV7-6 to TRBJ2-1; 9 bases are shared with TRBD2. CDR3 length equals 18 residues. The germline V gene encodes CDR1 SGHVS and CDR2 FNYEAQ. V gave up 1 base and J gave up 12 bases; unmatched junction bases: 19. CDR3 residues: CASSLVPPAGGPNVWQFF. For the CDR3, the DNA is TGTGCCAGCAGCTTAGTCCCCCCAGCGGGAGGCCCGAACGTATGGCAGTTCTTC.

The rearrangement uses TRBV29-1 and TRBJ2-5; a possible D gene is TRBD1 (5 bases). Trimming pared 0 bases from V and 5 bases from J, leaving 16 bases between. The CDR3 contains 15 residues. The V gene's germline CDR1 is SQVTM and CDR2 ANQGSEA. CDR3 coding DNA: TGCAGCGTTGAAGATCCGACAGCCGTCAGCGAGACCCAGTACTTC. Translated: CSVEDPTAVSETQYF.

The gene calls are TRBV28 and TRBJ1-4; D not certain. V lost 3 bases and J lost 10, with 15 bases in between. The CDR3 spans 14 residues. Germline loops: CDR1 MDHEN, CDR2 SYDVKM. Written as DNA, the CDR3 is TGTGCCAGCAGTTTCCCCTCTTCTTGGGGAAAACTGTTTTTT. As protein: CASSFPSSWGKLFF.

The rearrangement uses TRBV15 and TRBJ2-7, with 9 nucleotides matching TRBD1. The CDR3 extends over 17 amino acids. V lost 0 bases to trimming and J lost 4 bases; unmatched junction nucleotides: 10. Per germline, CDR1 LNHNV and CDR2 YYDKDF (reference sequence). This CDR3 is CATSRDPPRTGEYEQYF. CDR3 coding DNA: TGTGCCACCAGCAGAGACCCTCCTCGGACAGGGGAATACGAGCAGTACTTC.

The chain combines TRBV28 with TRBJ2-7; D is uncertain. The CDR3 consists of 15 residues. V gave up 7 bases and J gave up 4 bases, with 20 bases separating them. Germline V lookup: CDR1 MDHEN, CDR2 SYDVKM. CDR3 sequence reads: CASTVYVAGWYEQYF. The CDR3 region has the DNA TGTGCCAGCACTGTTTACGTCGCAGGTTGGTACGAGCAGTACTTC. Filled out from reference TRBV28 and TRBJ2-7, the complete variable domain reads DVKVTQSSRYLVKRTGEKVFLECVQDMDHENMFWYRQDPGLGLRLIYFSYDVKMKEKGDIPEGYSVSREKKERFSLILESASTNQTSMYLCASTVYVAGWYEQYFGPGTRLTVT.

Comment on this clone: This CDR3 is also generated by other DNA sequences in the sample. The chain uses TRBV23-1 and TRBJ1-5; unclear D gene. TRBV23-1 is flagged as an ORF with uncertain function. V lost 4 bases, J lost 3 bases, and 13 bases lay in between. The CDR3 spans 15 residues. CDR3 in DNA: TGCGCCAGCAGTCTCCCCTTGGCCCTCAATCAGCCCCAGCATTTT. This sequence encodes CASSLPLALNQPQHF.

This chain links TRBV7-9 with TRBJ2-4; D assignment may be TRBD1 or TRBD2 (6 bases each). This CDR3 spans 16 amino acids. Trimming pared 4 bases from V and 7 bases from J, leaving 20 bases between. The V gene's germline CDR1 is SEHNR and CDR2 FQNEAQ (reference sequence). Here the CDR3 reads CASSSREGGFGNIQYF. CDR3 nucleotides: TGTGCCAGCAGCTCCCGTGAGGGGGGTTTTGGGAACATTCAGTACTTC.

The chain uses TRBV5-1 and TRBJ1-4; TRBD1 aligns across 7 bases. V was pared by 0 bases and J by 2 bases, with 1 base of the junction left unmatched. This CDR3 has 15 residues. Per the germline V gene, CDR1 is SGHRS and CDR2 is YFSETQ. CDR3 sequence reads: CASSLGGQTNEKLFF. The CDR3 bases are TGCGCCAGCAGCTTGGGGGGACAGACTAATGAAAAACTGTTTTTT.

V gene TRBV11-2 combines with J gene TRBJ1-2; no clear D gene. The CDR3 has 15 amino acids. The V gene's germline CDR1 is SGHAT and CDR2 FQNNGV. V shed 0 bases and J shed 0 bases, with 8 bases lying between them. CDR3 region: CASSLDLPSNYGYTF. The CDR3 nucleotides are TGTGCCAGCAGCTTAGATCTCCCCTCTAACTATGGCTACACCTTC.

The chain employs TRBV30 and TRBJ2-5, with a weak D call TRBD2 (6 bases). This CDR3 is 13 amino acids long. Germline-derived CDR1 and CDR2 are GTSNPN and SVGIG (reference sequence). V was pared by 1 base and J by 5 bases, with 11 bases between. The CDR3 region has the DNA TGTGCCTGGAGTGGTGAGGCGGGGGAGACCCAGTACTTC. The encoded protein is CAWSGEAGETQYF.

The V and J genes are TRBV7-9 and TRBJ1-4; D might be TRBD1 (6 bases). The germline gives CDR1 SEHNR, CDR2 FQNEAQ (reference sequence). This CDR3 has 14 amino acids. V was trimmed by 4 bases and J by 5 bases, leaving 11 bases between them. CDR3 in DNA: TGTGCCAGCAGCTCGGGACACTGGAATGAAAAACTGTTTTTT. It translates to CASSSGHWNEKLFF. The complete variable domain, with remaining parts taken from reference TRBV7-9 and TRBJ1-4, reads DTGVSQNPRHKITKRGQNVTFRCDPISEHNRLYWYRQTLGQGPEFLTYFQNEAQLEKSRLLSDRFSAERPKGSFSTLEIQRTEQGDSAMYLCASSSGHWNEKLFFGSGTQLSVL.

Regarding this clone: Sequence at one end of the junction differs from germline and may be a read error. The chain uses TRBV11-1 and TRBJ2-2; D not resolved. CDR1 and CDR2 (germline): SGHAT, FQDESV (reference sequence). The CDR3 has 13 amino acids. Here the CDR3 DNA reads TGTGCCAGCAGCTTAGAGAACTCCGGGGAGCTGTTTTTT. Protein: CASSLENSGELFF.

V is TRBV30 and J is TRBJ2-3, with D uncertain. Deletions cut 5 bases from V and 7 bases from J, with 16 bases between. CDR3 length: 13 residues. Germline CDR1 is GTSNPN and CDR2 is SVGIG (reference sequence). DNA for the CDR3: TGTGCCTGGCGAACCTCCCCCGTACATACGCAGTATTTT. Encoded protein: CAWRTSPVHTQYF.

The CDR3 loop is CASGLVLGLGTYNEQFF. CDR3 sequence (DNA): TGTGCTAGTGGTTTGGTACTCGGACTAGGGACTTACAATGAGCAGTTCTTC. This chain joins TRBV12-5 and TRBJ2-1; TRBD2 aligns across 7 bases. CDR1 and CDR2 (germline): LGHNT, FRNRAP. The CDR3 has 17 residues. V shed 0 bases and J 4 bases; nucleotides not matched to a gene: 9.

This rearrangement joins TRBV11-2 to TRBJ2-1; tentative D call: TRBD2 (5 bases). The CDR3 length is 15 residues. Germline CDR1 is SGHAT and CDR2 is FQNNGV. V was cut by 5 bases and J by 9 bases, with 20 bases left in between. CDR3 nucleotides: TGTGCCAGCAGCCCCTCCGGGATAGGAATCAGTGAGCAGTTCTTC. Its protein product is CASSPSGIGISEQFF.

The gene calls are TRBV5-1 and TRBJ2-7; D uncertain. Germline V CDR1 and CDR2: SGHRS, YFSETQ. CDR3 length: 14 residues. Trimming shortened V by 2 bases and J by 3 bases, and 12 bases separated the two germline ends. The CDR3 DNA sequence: TGCGCCAGCAGCTTTTACAGCGCACTCTACGAGCAGTACTTC. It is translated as CASSFYSALYEQYF.

This chain's CDR3 is CASSLSQRRQETQYF. In DNA form, the CDR3 reads TGCGCCAGCAGCTTGAGCCAGCGGAGACAAGAGACCCAGTACTTC. The J gene is TRBJ2-5, the V gene TRBV5-1, with D perhaps TRBD2 (5 bases). Trimming cost V 1 base and J 2 bases, with 12 bases left between them. The CDR3 covers 15 residues. CDR1 SGHRS and CDR2 YFSETQ come from the germline V gene.

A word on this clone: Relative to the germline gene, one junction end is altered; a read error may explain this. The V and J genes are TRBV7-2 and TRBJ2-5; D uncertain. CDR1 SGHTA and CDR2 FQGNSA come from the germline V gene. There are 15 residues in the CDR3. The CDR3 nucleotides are TGTGCCGGCAGCTTTGCTCCGCGGAGTCAAGAGACCCAGTACTTC. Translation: CAGSFAPRSQETQYF.

CDR3 region: CSVELYNEQFF. CDR3 coding DNA: TGCAGCGTTGAATTATACAATGAGCAGTTCTTC. The chain carries TRBV29-1 and TRBJ2-1; no reliable D call. Germline CDR1 reads SQVTM; CDR2 reads ANQGSEA. Trimming took 2 bases from V and 4 from J, leaving 3 bases between them. The CDR3 is made up of 11 amino acids.

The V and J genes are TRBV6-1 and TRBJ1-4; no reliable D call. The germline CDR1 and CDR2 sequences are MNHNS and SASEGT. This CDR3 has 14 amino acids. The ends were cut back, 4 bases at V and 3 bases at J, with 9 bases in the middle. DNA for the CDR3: TGTGCCAGCAGTGTTAGTCTGGCTAATGAAAAACTGTTTTTT. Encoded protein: CASSVSLANEKLFF.

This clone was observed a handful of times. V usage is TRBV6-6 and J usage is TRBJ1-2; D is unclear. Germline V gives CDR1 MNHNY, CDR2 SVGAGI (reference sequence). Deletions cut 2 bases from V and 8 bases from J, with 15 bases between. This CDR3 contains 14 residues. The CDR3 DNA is TGTGCCAGCAGTTACACCGGCCCAGTTGAGGGCTACACCTTC. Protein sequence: CASSYTGPVEGYTF.

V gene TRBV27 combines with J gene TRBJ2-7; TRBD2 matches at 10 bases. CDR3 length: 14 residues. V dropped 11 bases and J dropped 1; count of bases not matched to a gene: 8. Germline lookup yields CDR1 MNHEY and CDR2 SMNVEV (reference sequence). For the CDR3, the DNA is TGTGCCGGCGGTAAGCGGGAGGGATCCTACGAGCAGTACTTC. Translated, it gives CAGGKREGSYEQYF.

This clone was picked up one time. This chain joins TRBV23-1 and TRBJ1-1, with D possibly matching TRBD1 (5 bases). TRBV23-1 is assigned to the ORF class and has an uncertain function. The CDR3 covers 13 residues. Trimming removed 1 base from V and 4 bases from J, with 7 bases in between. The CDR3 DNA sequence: TGCGCCAGCAGTCAATTGAGGGGCACTGAAGCTTTCTTT. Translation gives CASSQLRGTEAFF.

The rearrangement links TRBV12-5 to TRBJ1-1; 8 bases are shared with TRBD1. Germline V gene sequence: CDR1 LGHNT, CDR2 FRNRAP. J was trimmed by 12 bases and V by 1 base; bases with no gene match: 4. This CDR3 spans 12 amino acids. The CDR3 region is CASGLERTGPFF. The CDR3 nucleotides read TGTGCTAGTGGTTTGGAACGGACAGGGCCTTTCTTT.

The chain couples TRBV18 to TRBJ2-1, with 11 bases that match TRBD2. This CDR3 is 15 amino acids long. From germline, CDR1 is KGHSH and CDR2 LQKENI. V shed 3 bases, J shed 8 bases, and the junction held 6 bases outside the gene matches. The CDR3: CASSPLTSGSDEQFF. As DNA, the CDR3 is TGTGCCAGCTCACCTTTAACTAGCGGGAGCGATGAGCAGTTCTTC.